This T cell receptor (beta chain) originates from a study of shared clonotypes between healthy human individuals. Whole-study context: Participating donors consisted of a couple of women and a few men aged 18 to 49. Each donor's CD8 memory used one plate, CD8 naive two, each CD4 subset three.

The method was immunoSEQ multiplex PCR; TCRdb's version includes in-frame clones alone and lacks a portion of them. In the table there are about 680,000 clones, roughly nine tenths of which are singletons. Terminally differentiated effector memory CD45RA+ cells were excluded by CCR7 positive selection of CD45RO-negative cells. Healthy adults negative for HIV, lacking recent acute infections or vaccinations, served as donors. For this clone: Antigen unknown.

Study conclusions and caveats: Exclusively blood specimens were collected; tissue repertoires likely differ.

The germline V and J ends were trimmed by 5 bases and 0 bases, with 11 bases remaining between them. The CDR3 has 14 residues. Germline V gives CDR1 SGDLS, CDR2 YYNGEE. J is TRBJ2-5 and V is TRBV9; TRBD1 might be the D (6 bases). The specimen sequenced was naive CD8+ T cells sorted from blood. This clonotype was obtained from a man aged 25-45 years in good health. In DNA, the CDR3 is TGTGCCAGCAGTCTCAGGGGCTACCAAGAGACCCAGTACTTC. This encodes CASSLRGYQETQYF.